These 10 T cell receptor beta chains were sequenced from one sample in a study of cytomegalovirus exposure and HLA in healthy donors. PCR employed 60 Vbeta and 13 Jbeta primers. The method was immunoSEQ multiplex PCR; TCRdb's version includes in-frame clones alone and lacks a portion of them. This sample has 110,000 to 150,000 clones, with roughly three quarters found just once. Material: PBMCs. Receptors originate from a female donor in good health and CMV-seronegative.

J is TRBJ1-6 and V is TRBV4-1, with 8 nucleotides matching TRBD1. Germline trimming cut 2 bases from V and 6 bases from J; bases unmatched to any gene: 9. The CDR3 loop spans 17 amino acids. Germline V gene sequence: CDR1 MGHRA, CDR2 YSYEKL. The CDR3 DNA follows: TGCGCCAGCAGCCAAAGGGGGACAGGCCGACTTAATTCACCCCTCCACTTT. As protein: CASSQRGTGRLNSPLHF.

J is TRBJ2-7 and V is TRBV7-6; D is undetermined. Germline V gives CDR1 SGHVS, CDR2 FNYEAQ. The CDR3 spans 14 residues. V was clipped by 5 bases and J by 0 bases, with 11 bases between them. In DNA form, the CDR3 reads TGTGCCAGCAGCCCAGACACCGCCTCCTACGAGCAGTACTTC. Protein product: CASSPDTASYEQYF.

V gene TRBV10-3 combines with J gene TRBJ1-2; TRBD1 might be the D (5 bases). The CDR3 is made up of 15 amino acids. Trimming cost V 0 bases and J 0 bases, with 8 bases left between them. Germline loops: CDR1 ENHRY, CDR2 SYGVKD. CDR3 sequence reads: CAISESVGANYGYTF. The CDR3 DNA reads as TGTGCCATCAGTGAGTCTGTAGGGGCTAACTATGGCTACACCTTC.

This clone was observed a handful of times. The chain has TRBV9 and TRBJ2-2, with 12 bases aligning to TRBD2. The V gene's germline CDR1 is SGDLS and CDR2 YYNGEE. The trim removed 3 bases at V and 6 bases at J, leaving 0 bases unmatched. The CDR3 runs 14 residues. The CDR3 DNA follows: TGTGCCAGCAGCGGACTAGCGGGAGCCGGGGAGCTGTTTTTT. This gives the protein CASSGLAGAGELFF.

The chain has TRBV11-2 and TRBJ2-1; D is undetermined. The CDR3 length is 11 residues. The V and J ends lost 5 bases and 5 bases respectively, with 4 bases between them. CDR1 SGHAT and CDR2 FQNNGV come from the germline V gene. In DNA form, the CDR3 reads TGTGCCAGCAGCCAAAACAATGAGCAGTTCTTC. Translating it yields CASSQNNEQFF.

The chain links TRBV2 to TRBJ1-1, with D possibly being TRBD1 (6 bases). The CDR3 is made up of 15 amino acids. In germline, CDR1 is SNHLY, CDR2 FYNNEI. V lost 2 bases to trimming and J lost 4 bases, with 14 bases between them. The CDR3 is CASSEQGMRATEAFF. DNA of the CDR3: TGTGCCAGCAGTGAACAGGGGATGCGGGCCACTGAAGCTTTCTTT.

This clone was observed once. The gene calls are TRBV7-9 and TRBJ2-5; D ambiguous. This CDR3 comprises 13 residues. Germline V gene lookup returns CDR1 SEHNR and CDR2 FQNEAQ (reference sequence). V was trimmed by 1 base and J by 3 bases, leaving 6 bases between them. CDR3 loop: CASSLGTKETQYF. In DNA form, the CDR3 reads TGTGCCAGCAGCTTAGGAACAAAAGAGACCCAGTACTTC.

This chain joins TRBV27 and TRBJ2-5, with D perhaps TRBD1 (8 bases). V was cut by 3 bases and J by 5 bases, with 16 bases left in between. Per the germline V gene, CDR1 is MNHEY and CDR2 is SMNVEV (reference sequence). The CDR3 runs 15 residues. In nucleotides, the CDR3 is TGTGCCAGCAGTTTCTGGACAGGGCGGGGGGAGACCCAGTACTTC. Encoded protein: CASSFWTGRGETQYF.

The chain employs TRBV5-1 and TRBJ2-1, with 7 bases matching TRBD2. Germline CDR1 and CDR2: SGHRS and YFSETQ. The CDR3 is 15 amino acids. V was pared by 3 bases and J by 4 bases, with 7 bases of the junction left unmatched. The CDR3 DNA reads TGCGCCAGCAGCTCCCCTAGCGGAACTTACAATGAGCAGTTCTTC. Translating gives CASSSPSGTYNEQFF.

This clone was observed a single time. CDR3: CASKPGQGYYGYTF. The CDR3 nucleotides are TGCGCCAGCAAACCGGGACAGGGCTACTATGGCTACACCTTC. V gene TRBV5-1 combines with J gene TRBJ1-2, with 9 nucleotides matching TRBD1. V was clipped by 6 bases and J by 3 bases; unmatched bases: 6. Looked up from germline, CDR1 is SGHRS and CDR2 is YFSETQ. This CDR3 has 14 residues.